This TCR beta chain appears in the sequencing data of a study of blood T cell repertoires in COVID-19. Germline CDR1 is SGHTA and CDR2 is FQGNSA. The V and J ends lost 5 bases and 3 bases respectively, with 11 bases between them. The CDR3 extends over 13 amino acids. Clones were read by immunoSEQ multiplex PCR, and TCRdb kept only the in-frame ones, dropping some. The sample lists approximately 270,000 clones, about 80% seen once, with 15% to 19% in the top ten. This clone was seen more than once but under ten times. The rearrangement links TRBV7-2 to TRBJ2-7, with D perhaps TRBD1 (5 bases). Sequenced sample: peripheral blood. This clonotype was sampled from a person aged 65-85 years with COVID-19, enrolled during active disease. CDR3 nucleotides: TGTGCCAGCAGCCTCGACAGCCGCTACGAGCAGTACTTC. Residues: CASSLDSRYEQYF. Drawing the rest from reference TRBV7-2 and TRBJ2-7, the complete variable domain is GAGVSQSPSNKVTEKGKDVELRCDPISGHTALYWYRQSLGQGLEFLIYFQGNSAPDKSGLPSDRFSAERTGGSVSTLTIQRTQQEDSAVYLCASSLDSRYEQYFGPGTRLTVT.